This T cell receptor beta chain was obtained from a study of cytomegalovirus exposure and HLA in healthy donors. CDR1 GTSNPN and CDR2 SVGIG come from the germline V gene (reference sequence). The CDR3 contains 14 residues. V was clipped by 3 bases and J by 4 bases; unmatched bases: 5. As concerns this clone: No antigen is known for it.

General study results and limits: DRB1 had the most TCR associations and HLA-C the fewest, a later analysis found, with rates varying by HLA locus.

PCR amplification relied on 60 Vbeta primers (plus 13 Jbeta primers). Assay used: immunoSEQ multiplex PCR; TCRdb lists only in-frame clones, some missing. The sample has roughly 280,000 clones; roughly 70% are singletons. Material for sequencing was PBMCs. The receptor was derived from a female donor in good health and CMV-seronegative. The chain employs TRBV30 and TRBJ2-2; 7 nucleotides line up with TRBD1. CDR3 DNA: TGTGCCTGGAGAGTTGCAGGGGGCACCGGGGAGCTGTTTTTT. Residues: CAWRVAGGTGELFF.